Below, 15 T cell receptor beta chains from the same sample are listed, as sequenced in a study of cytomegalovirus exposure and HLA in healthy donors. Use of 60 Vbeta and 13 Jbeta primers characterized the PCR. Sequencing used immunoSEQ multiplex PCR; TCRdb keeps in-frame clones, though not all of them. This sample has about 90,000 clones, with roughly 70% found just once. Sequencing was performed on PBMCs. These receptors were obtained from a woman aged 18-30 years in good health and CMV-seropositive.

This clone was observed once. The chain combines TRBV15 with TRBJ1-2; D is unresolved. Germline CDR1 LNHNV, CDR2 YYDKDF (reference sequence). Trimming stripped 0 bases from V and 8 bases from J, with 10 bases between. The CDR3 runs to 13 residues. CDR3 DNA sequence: TGTGCCACCAGCAGAGAAGTAGCGGGGGGCTACACCTTC. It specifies CATSREVAGGYTF.

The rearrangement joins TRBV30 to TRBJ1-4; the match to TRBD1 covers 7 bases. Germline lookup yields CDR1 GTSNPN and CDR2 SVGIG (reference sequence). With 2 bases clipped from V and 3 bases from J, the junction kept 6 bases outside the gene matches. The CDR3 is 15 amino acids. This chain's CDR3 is CAWSPGQSANEKLFF. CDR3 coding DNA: TGTGCCTGGAGTCCGGGACAGTCGGCTAATGAAAAACTGTTTTTT. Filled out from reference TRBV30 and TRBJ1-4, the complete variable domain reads SQTIHQWPATLVQPVGSPLSLECTVEGTSNPNLYWYRQAAGRGLQLLFYSVGIGQISSEVPQNLSASRPQDRQFILSSKKLLLSDSGFYLCAWSPGQSANEKLFFGSGTQLSVL.

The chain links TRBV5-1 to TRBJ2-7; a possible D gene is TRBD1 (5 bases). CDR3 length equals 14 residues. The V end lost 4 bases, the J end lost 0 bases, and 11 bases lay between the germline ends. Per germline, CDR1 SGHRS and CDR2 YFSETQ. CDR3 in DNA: TGCGCCAGCAGCCGCGACAGCAGCTCCTACGAGCAGTACTTC. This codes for CASSRDSSSYEQYF.

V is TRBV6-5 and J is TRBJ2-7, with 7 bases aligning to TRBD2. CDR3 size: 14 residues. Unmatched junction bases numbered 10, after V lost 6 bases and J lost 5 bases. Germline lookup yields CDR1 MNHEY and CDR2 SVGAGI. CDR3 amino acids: CASRATSYSDEQYF. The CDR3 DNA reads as TGTGCCAGCAGGGCGACTAGCTATTCCGACGAGCAGTACTTC.

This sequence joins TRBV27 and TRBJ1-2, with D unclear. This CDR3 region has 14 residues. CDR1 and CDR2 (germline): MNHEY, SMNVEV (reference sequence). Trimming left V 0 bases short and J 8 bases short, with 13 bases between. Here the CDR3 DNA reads TGTGCCAGCAGTTTATCCATGGAGGTGGGGGGCTACACCTTC. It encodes CASSLSMEVGGYTF.

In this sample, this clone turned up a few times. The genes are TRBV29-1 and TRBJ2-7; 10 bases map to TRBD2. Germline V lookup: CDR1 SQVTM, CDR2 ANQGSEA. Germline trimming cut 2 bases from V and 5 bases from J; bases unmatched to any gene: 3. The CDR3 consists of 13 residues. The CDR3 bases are TGCAGCGTTGAACTAGCGGGAGTCCACGAGCAGTACTTC. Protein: CSVELAGVHEQYF.

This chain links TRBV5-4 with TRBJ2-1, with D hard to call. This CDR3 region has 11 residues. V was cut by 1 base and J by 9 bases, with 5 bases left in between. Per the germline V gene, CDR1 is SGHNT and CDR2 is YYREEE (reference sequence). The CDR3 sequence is CASSLFSEQFF. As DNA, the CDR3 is TGTGCCAGCAGCTTGTTCAGTGAGCAGTTCTTC.

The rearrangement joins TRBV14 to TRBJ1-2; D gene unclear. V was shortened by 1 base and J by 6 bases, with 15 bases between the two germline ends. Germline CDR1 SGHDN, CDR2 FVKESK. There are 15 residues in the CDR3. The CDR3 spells CASSQAAGGGNGYTF. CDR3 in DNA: TGTGCCAGCAGCCAAGCCGCAGGTGGAGGGAATGGCTACACCTTC. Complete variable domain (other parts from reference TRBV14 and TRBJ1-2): EAGVTQFPSHSVIEKGQTVTLRCDPISGHDNLYWYRRVMGKEIKFLLHFVKESKQDESGMPNNRFLAERTGGTYSTLKVQPAELEDSGVYFCASSQAAGGGNGYTFGSGTRLTVV.

This CDR3 reads CASSQTTGAFPYEQYF. CDR3 sequence (DNA): TGTGCCAGCAGCCAAACAACAGGGGCCTTCCCCTACGAGCAGTACTTC. The rearrangement links TRBV14 to TRBJ2-7; 7 nucleotides line up with TRBD1. Germline CDR1 SGHDN, CDR2 FVKESK. The J segment lost 2 bases and the V segment lost 2 bases, leaving 9 bases of the junction unmatched. CDR3 length: 16 amino acids.

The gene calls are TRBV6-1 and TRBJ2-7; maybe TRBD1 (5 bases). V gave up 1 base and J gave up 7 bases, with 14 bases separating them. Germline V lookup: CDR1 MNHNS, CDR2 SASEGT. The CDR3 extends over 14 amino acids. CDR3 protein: CASSEGGSPREQYF. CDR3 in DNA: TGTGCCAGCAGTGAAGGGGGCAGTCCGAGGGAGCAGTACTTC.

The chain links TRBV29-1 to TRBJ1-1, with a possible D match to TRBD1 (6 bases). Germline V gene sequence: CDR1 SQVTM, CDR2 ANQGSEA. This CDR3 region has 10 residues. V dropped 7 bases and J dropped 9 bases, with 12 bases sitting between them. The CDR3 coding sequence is TGCAGCGCTTGGACAGAAAAAGCTTTCTTT. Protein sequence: CSAWTEKAFF.

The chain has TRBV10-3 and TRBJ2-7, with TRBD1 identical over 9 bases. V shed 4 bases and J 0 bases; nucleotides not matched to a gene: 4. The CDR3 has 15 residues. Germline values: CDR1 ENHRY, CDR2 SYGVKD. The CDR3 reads CAISGGTGSSYEQYF. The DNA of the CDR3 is TGTGCCATCAGTGGAGGGACAGGGAGCTCCTACGAGCAGTACTTC.

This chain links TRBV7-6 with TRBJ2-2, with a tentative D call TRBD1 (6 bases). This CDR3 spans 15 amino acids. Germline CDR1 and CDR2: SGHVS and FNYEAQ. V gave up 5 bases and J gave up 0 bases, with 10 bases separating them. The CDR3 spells CASSLQGANTGELFF. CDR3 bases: TGTGCCAGCAGCCTACAGGGCGCGAACACCGGGGAGCTGTTTTTT.

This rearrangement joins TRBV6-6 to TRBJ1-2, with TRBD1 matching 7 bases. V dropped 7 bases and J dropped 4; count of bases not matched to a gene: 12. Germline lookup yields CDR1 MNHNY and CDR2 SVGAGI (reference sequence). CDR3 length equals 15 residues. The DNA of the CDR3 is TGTGCCAGCACACACCAGGGGGACCTGCTCTATGGCTACACCTTC. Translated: CASTHQGDLLYGYTF.

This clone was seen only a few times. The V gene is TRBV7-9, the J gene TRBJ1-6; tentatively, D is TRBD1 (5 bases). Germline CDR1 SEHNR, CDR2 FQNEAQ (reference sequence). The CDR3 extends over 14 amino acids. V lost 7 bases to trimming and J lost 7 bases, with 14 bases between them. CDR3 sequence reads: CASTPSGVNSPLHF. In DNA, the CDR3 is TGTGCCAGCACCCCCTCGGGGGTGAATTCACCCCTCCACTTT.